A single sample gave rise to the 20 T cell receptor beta chains below, sequenced in a study of control samples from healthy donors and cancer patients. Sequencing used immunoSEQ multiplex PCR; TCRdb keeps in-frame clones, though not all of them. The table lists roughly 150,000 clones, almost 90% of them singletons. Specimen: blood. These receptor sequences come from a man aged 18 to 30 in good health.

The J gene is TRBJ2-1, the V gene TRBV27, with a possible D match to TRBD1 (5 bases). V lost 2 bases and J lost 6, with 11 bases in between. The length of the CDR3 is 14 residues. The germline V gene encodes CDR1 MNHEY and CDR2 SMNVEV (reference sequence). CDR3 DNA sequence: TGTGCCAGCAGTTTAGCAGGGATGGTCAATGAGCAGTTCTTC. Protein product: CASSLAGMVNEQFF.

This clone turned up a few times. The chain combines TRBV11-3 with TRBJ2-3; the match to TRBD2 covers 10 bases. Germline-derived CDR1 and CDR2 are SGHNT and YENEEA. The CDR3 totals 14 residues. V shed 3 bases, J shed 5 bases, and the junction held 2 bases outside the gene matches. As DNA, the CDR3 is TGTGCCAGCAGCTTTAGCGGGGGGAAAGATACGCAGTATTTT. It yields the protein CASSFSGGKDTQYF.

The J gene is TRBJ2-3, the V gene TRBV5-1, with D maybe TRBD1 (5 bases). Trimming took off 4 bases at V and 1 base at J, with 13 bases between the two ends. The CDR3 loop spans 15 amino acids. Germline V gene sequence: CDR1 SGHRS, CDR2 YFSETQ. CDR3 sequence: CASSRSSQGTDTQYF. The DNA for the CDR3 is TGCGCCAGCAGCCGGAGTTCACAGGGCACAGATACGCAGTATTTT.

The rearrangement uses TRBV6-2 or TRBV6-3 and TRBJ2-5; D may correspond to TRBD1 or TRBD2 (5 bases each). V gave up 4 bases and J gave up 5 bases, with 20 bases separating them. The germline CDR1 and CDR2 sequences are MNHEY and SVGEGT. The length of the CDR3 is 16 residues. Here the CDR3 reads CASSSDSGTSAETQYF. The CDR3, as DNA: TGTGCCAGCAGTTCCGATTCCGGGACCTCGGCGGAGACCCAGTACTTC.

The rearrangement links TRBV7-3 to TRBJ2-2, with unresolved D. Germline assignment: CDR1 SGHTA and CDR2 FQGTGA. The CDR3 runs 13 residues. The V gene lost 1 base and the J gene lost 4 bases, with 4 bases spanning the gap. CDR3 in DNA: TGTGCCAGCAGCTTAATTACCACCGGGGAGCTGTTTTTT. It translates to CASSLITTGELFF.

V is TRBV2 and J is TRBJ2-4, with 7 bases aligning to TRBD2. The germline CDR1 and CDR2 sequences are SNHLY and FYNNEI. CDR3 size: 15 residues. J lost 3 bases, V lost 6 bases, and 8 bases had no gene match. CDR3 coding DNA: TGTGCCAGCAGATCGGAGCTAGCGGACAAAAACATTCAGTACTTC. Translated: CASRSELADKNIQYF. Full variable domain (outside the CDR3, taken from reference TRBV2 and TRBJ2-4): EPEVTQTPSHQVTQMGQEVILRCVPISNHLYFYWYRQILGQKVEFLVSFYNNEISEKSEIFDDQFSVERPDGSNFTLKIRSTKLEDSAMYFCASRSELADKNIQYFGAGTRLSVL.

DNA for the CDR3: TGTGCCAGCAGTGAAGCGAGGAACAGTTATCAGCCCCAGCATTTT. The encoded protein is CASSEARNSYQPQHF. V usage is TRBV6-1 and J usage is TRBJ1-5, with D unclear. Deletions cut 0 bases from V and 5 bases from J, with 11 bases between. The CDR3 covers 15 residues. The germline gives CDR1 MNHNS, CDR2 SASEGT.

As concerns this clone: Within the sample, other DNA sequences also encode this same CDR3. This chain joins TRBV4-2 and TRBJ2-7; 10 positions agree with TRBD1. V gave up 3 bases and J gave up 1 base; unmatched junction bases: 0. The CDR3 is 14 amino acids. Germline V gene sequence: CDR1 LGHNA, CDR2 YNFKEQ. The DNA of the CDR3 is TGTGCCAGCAGCCAGGACAGGGGGTCCTACGAGCAGTACTTC. Translating gives CASSQDRGSYEQYF.

The CDR3 sequence is CASSVHGRPTTGELFF. The CDR3 bases are TGTGCCAGCAGCGTACACGGCAGGCCCACCACCGGGGAGCTGTTTTTT. The chain joins TRBV9 to TRBJ2-2; D unresolved. V was shortened by 1 base and J by 4 bases, with 14 bases between the two germline ends. CDR1 is SGDLS and CDR2 is YYNGEE in the germline V gene. The CDR3 extends over 16 amino acids.

This chain links TRBV9 with TRBJ1-2; D may be TRBD1 (6 bases). CDR1 SGDLS and CDR2 YYNGEE come from the germline V gene. Trimming cost V 7 bases and J 2 bases, with 12 bases left between them. CDR3 length: 13 amino acids. As DNA, the CDR3 is TGTGCCAGCTCCGGGGGCTCGAACTATGGCTACACCTTC. Translating gives CASSGGSNYGYTF. The full variable domain, completed using reference TRBV9 and TRBJ1-2, is DSGVTQTPKHLITATGQRVTLRCSPRSGDLSVYWYQQSLDQGLQFLIQYYNGEERAKGNILERFSAQQFPDLHSELNLSSLELGDSALYFCASSGGSNYGYTFGSGTRLTVV.

In DNA, the CDR3 is TGCGCCAGCAGCTTAACCGGGACAGGGGTCGCCGGGGAGCTGTTTTTT. Its translation: CASSLTGTGVAGELFF. The chain is built from TRBV5-1 and TRBJ2-2; TRBD1 agrees at 10 bases. The V gene end was trimmed by 2 bases and the J gene end by 6 bases; junction bases not matched to a gene: 7. The length of the CDR3 is 16 residues. From germline, CDR1 is SGHRS and CDR2 YFSETQ.

This clone was found once. V usage is TRBV30 and J usage is TRBJ2-7; 7 nucleotides match TRBD1. The length of the CDR3 is 11 residues. With V trimmed by 3 bases and J by 6 bases, 2 bases remained unmatched. Germline V gene data show CDR1 as GTSNPN and CDR2 as SVGIG (reference sequence). The CDR3: CAWRDRAEQYF. CDR3 coding DNA: TGTGCCTGGAGAGACAGGGCCGAGCAGTACTTC.

J is TRBJ2-4 and V is TRBV29-1; TRBD2 might be the D (6 bases). Trimming stripped 4 bases from V and 4 bases from J, with 8 bases between. CDR3 length: 12 amino acids. Germline loops: CDR1 SQVTM, CDR2 ANQGSEA. CDR3 sequence (DNA): TGCAGCGTTGGACTAGTGAAAAACATTCAGTACTTC. Translated, it gives CSVGLVKNIQYF.

With regard to this clone: Within the sample, other DNA sequences also encode this same CDR3. This chain joins TRBV2 and TRBJ1-4; D not certain. Trimming pared 3 bases from V and 6 bases from J, leaving 2 bases between. The germline V gene encodes CDR1 SNHLY and CDR2 FYNNEI. This CDR3 comprises 11 residues. CDR3 nucleotide sequence: TGTGCCAGCAGTGATGATGAAAAACTGTTTTTT. Protein: CASSDDEKLFF.

The chain employs TRBV7-2 and TRBJ1-2, with 9 bases fitting TRBD1. This CDR3 has 15 residues. Germline lookup yields CDR1 SGHTA and CDR2 FQGNSA. V was pared by 1 base and J by 4 bases, with 4 bases of the junction left unmatched. The CDR3, as DNA: TGTGCCAGCAGCTTAGATCGGACAGGGGTCTATGGCTACACCTTC. Translation gives CASSLDRTGVYGYTF.

J is TRBJ1-1 and V is TRBV28; the match to TRBD1 covers 9 bases. CDR1 is MDHEN, CDR2 SYDVKM, per germline. The CDR3 extends over 12 amino acids. The trim removed 8 bases at V and 3 bases at J, leaving 1 base unmatched. CDR3 DNA: TGTGCCAGCCGACAGGGGGACACTGAAGCTTTCTTT. Translating gives CASRQGDTEAFF.

This rearrangement joins TRBV19 to TRBJ1-6; D gene ambiguous. V lost 1 base, J lost 3 bases, and 10 bases lay in between. The CDR3 has 16 amino acids. The germline V gene encodes CDR1 LNHDA and CDR2 SQIVND (reference sequence). The CDR3 coding sequence is TGTGCCAGTAGTATAGGGGCGCAAAACTATAATTCACCCCTCCACTTT. This sequence encodes CASSIGAQNYNSPLHF.

V is TRBV28 and J is TRBJ1-5; perhaps TRBD1 as D (5 bases). CDR1 and CDR2 (germline): MDHEN, SYDVKM. The CDR3 runs to 12 residues. Deletions cut 8 bases from V and 6 bases from J, with 11 bases between. The CDR3 loop is CASEGGGQPQHF. For the CDR3, the DNA is TGTGCCAGCGAGGGCGGGGGTCAGCCCCAGCATTTT. Together with reference TRBV28 and TRBJ1-5, the CDR3 gives the full variable domain: DVKVTQSSRYLVKRTGEKVFLECVQDMDHENMFWYRQDPGLGLRLIYFSYDVKMKEKGDIPEGYSVSREKKERFSLILESASTNQTSMYLCASEGGGQPQHFGDGTRLSIL.

The table lists this clone with a count of one. V gene TRBV7-2 combines with J gene TRBJ2-3, with a possible D match to TRBD2 (6 bases). Germline CDR1 and CDR2: SGHTA and FQGNSA. The CDR3 loop spans 14 amino acids. V was clipped by 2 bases and J by 2 bases, with 8 bases between them. DNA of the CDR3: TGTGCCAGCAGCTTACGGGAGTACACAGATACGCAGTATTTT. Its protein product is CASSLREYTDTQYF.

The chain uses TRBV6-5 and TRBJ2-7; D possibly matches TRBD1 or TRBD2 (5 bases each). V gave up 6 bases and J gave up 3 bases, with 12 bases separating them. This CDR3 has 13 residues. The germline V gene encodes CDR1 MNHEY and CDR2 SVGAGI. Here the CDR3 reads CASSRGGGYEQYF. In nucleotides, the CDR3 is TGTGCCAGCAGCCGAGGTGGGGGCTACGAGCAGTACTTC.